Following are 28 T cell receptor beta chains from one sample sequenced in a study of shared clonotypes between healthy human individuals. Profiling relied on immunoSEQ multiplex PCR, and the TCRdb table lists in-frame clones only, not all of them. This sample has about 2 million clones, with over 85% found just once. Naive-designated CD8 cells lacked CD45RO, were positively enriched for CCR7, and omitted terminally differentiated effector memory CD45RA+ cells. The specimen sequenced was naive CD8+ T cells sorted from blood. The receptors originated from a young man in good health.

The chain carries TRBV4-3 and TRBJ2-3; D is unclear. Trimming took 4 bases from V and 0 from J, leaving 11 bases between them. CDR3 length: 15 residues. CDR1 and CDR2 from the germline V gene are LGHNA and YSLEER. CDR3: CASSLGVGSTDTQYF. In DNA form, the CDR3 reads TGCGCCAGCAGCCTCGGAGTGGGTAGCACAGATACGCAGTATTTT.

Written as DNA, the CDR3 is TGTGCCAGCAGTTTAAAGGGACTAGCGATAGATACGCAGTATTTT. Protein product: CASSLKGLAIDTQYF. The chain joins TRBV27 to TRBJ2-3; TRBD2 matches 10 bases. From germline, CDR1 is MNHEY and CDR2 SMNVEV (reference sequence). CDR3 length equals 15 residues. Trimming at V came to 2 bases and at J to 5 bases, leaving 4 bases not matched to a gene.

The CDR3 protein is CASSLGQDSSDEQYF. In nucleotides, the CDR3 is TGCGCCAGCAGCCTGGGACAGGACAGCTCCGATGAGCAGTACTTC. This chain links TRBV4-1 with TRBJ2-7, with 8 bases identical to TRBD1. This CDR3 has 15 residues. V dropped 4 bases and J dropped 7; count of bases not matched to a gene: 12. The germline V gene has CDR1 MGHRA and CDR2 YSYEKL.

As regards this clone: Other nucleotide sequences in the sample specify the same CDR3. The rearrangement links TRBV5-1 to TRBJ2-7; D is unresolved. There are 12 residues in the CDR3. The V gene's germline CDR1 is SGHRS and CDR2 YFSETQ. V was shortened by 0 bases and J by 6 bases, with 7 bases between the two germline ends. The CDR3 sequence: CASSLEGSEQYF. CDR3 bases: TGCGCCAGCAGCTTGGAAGGCTCCGAGCAGTACTTC.

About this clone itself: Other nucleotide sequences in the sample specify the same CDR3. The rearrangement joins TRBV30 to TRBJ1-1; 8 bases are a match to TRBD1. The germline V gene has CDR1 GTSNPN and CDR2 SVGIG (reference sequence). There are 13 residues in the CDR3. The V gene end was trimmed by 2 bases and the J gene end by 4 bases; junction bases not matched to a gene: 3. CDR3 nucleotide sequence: TGTGCCTGGAGTACAACAGGGGGCACTGAAGCTTTCTTT. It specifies CAWSTTGGTEAFF. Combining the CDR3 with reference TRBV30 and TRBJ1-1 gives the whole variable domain SQTIHQWPATLVQPVGSPLSLECTVEGTSNPNLYWYRQAAGRGLQLLFYSVGIGQISSEVPQNLSASRPQDRQFILSSKKLLLSDSGFYLCAWSTTGGTEAFFGQGTRLTVV.

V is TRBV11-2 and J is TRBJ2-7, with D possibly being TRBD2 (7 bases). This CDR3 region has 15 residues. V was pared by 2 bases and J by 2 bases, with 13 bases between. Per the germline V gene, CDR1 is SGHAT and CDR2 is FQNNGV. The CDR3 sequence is CASSLLGGPAYEQYF. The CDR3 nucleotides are TGTGCCAGCAGCTTATTGGGGGGGCCGGCCTACGAGCAGTACTTC.

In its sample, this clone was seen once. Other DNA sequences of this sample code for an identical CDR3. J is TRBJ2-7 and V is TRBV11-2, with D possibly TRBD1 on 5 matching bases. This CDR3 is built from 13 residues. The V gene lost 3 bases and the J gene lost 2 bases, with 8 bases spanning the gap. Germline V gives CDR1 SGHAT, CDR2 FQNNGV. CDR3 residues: CASSLGPPYEQYF. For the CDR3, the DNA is TGTGCCAGCAGCTTGGGGCCTCCCTACGAGCAGTACTTC.

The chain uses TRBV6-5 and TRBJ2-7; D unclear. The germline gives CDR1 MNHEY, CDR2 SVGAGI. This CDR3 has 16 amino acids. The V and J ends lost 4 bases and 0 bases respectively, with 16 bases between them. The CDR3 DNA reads TGTGCCAGCAGTTTCTTGGCCCCTAAAGACTCCTACGAGCAGTACTTC. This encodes CASSFLAPKDSYEQYF.

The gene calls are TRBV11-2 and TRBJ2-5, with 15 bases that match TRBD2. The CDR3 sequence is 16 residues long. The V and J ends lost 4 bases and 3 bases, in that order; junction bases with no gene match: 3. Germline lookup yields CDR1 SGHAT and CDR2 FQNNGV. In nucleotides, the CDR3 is TGTGCCAGCAGCTACGGACTAGCGGGAGGGGAAGAGACCCAGTACTTC. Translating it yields CASSYGLAGGEETQYF.

The CDR3 DNA follows: TGTGCCAGCAGCTTGTCACTAGCGGGGGGCAACACCGGGGAGCTGTTTTTT. Its protein product is CASSLSLAGGNTGELFF. The chain employs TRBV7-6 and TRBJ2-2, with TRBD2 matching 12 bases. The V segment lost 3 bases and the J segment 2 bases; nucleotides outside the gene matches: 4. CDR1 SGHVS and CDR2 FNYEAQ come from the germline V gene. The length of the CDR3 is 17 residues.

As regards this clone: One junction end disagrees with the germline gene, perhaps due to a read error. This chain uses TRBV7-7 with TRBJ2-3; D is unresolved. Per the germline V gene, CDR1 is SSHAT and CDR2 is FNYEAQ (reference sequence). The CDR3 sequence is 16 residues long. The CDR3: CASSPTPGYGTDTQYF. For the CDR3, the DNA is TGTGCTAGCAGCCCGACTCCTGGGTATGGGACAGATACGCAGTATTTT.

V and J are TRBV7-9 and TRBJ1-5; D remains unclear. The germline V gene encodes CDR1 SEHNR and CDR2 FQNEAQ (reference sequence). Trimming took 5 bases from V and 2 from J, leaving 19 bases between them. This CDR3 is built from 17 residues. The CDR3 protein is CASSPSGGARGNQPQHF. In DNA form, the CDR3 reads TGTGCCAGCAGCCCTTCCGGAGGCGCTAGGGGCAATCAGCCCCAGCATTTT.

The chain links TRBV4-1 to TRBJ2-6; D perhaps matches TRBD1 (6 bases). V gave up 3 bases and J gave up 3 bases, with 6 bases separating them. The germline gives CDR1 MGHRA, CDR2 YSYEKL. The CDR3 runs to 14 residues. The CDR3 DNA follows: TGCGCCAGCAGCCAGACAGGTGGGGCCAACGTCCTGACTTTC. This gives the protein CASSQTGGANVLTF.

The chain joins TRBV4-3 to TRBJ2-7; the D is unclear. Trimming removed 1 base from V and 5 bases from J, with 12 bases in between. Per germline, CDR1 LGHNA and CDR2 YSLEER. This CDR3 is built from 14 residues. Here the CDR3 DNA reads TGCGCCAGCAGCCAAGGTACCTCCGTCGACGAGCAGTACTTC. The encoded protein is CASSQGTSVDEQYF.

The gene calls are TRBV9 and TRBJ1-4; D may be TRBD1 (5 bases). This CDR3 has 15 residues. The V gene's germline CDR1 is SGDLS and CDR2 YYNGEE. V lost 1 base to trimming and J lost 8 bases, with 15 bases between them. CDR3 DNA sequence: TGTGCCAGCAGCGTACGAGGGGATTCGTACGAAAAACTGTTTTTT. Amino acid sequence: CASSVRGDSYEKLFF.

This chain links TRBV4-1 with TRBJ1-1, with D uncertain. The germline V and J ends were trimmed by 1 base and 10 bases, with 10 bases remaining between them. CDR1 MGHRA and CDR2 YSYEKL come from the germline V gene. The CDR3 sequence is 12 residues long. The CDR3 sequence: CASSQGKKLAFF. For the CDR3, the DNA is TGCGCCAGCAGCCAAGGGAAGAAGTTAGCTTTCTTT.

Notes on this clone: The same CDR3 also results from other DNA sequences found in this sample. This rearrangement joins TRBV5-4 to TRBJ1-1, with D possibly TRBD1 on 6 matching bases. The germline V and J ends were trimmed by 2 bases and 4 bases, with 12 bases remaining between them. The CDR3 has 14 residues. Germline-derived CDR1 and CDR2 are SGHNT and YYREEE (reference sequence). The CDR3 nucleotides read TGTGCCAGCAGCTTCGACCGGGGGCTCACTGAAGCTTTCTTT. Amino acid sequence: CASSFDRGLTEAFF. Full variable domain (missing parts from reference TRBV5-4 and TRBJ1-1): ETGVTQSPTHLIKTRGQQVTLRCSSQSGHNTVSWYQQALGQGPQFIFQYYREEENGRGNFPPRFSGLQFPNYSSELNVNALELDDSALYLCASSFDRGLTEAFFGQGTRLTVV.

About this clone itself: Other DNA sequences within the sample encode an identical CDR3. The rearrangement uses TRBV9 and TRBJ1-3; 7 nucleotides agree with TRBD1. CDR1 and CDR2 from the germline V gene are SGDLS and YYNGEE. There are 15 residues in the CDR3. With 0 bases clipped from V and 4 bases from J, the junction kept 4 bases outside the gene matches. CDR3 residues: CASSVGTGSGNTIYF. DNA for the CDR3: TGTGCCAGCAGCGTAGGGACAGGTTCCGGAAACACCATATATTTT.

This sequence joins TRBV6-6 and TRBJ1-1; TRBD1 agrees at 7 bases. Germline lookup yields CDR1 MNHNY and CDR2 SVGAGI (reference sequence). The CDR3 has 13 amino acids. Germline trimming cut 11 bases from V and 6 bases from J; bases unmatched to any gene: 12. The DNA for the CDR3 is TGTGCCGGGAAGGAGGGGGCGGGGGCTGAAGCTTTCTTT. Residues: CAGKEGAGAEAFF.

The CDR3 loop is CASSLYRGINTEAFF. Written as DNA, the CDR3 is TGCGCCAGCAGCCTCTACAGGGGAATTAACACTGAAGCTTTCTTT. V and J are TRBV4-1 and TRBJ1-1; 7 positions match TRBD1. Germline assignment: CDR1 MGHRA and CDR2 YSYEKL. The length of the CDR3 is 15 residues. Trimming at V came to 4 bases and at J to 2 bases, leaving 7 bases not matched to a gene.

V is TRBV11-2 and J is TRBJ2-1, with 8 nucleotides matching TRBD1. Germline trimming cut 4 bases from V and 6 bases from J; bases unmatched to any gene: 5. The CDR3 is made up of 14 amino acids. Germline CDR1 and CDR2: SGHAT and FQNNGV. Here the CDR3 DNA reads TGTGCCAGCAGCTCCCGGACAGGGCTCAATGAGCAGTTCTTC. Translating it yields CASSSRTGLNEQFF.

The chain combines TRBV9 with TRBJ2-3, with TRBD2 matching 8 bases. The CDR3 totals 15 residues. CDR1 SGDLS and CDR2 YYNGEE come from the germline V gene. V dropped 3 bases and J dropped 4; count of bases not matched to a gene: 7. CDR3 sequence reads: CASSAGGLVADTQYF. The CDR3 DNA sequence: TGTGCCAGCAGCGCGGGGGGGCTGGTTGCAGATACGCAGTATTTT.

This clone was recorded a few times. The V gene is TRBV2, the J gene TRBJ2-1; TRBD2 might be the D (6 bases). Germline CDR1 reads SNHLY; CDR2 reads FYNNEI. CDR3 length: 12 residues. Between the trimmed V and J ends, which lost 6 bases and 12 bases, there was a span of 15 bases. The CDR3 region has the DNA TGTGCCAGCAGCTTGGAGGGTTGGCCGCAGTTCTTC. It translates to CASSLEGWPQFF.

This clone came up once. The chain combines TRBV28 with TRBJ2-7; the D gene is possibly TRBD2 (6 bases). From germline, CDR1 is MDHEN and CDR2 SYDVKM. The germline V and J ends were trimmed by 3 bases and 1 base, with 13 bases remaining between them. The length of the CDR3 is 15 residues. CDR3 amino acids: CASSFRPSESYEQYF. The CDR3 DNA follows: TGTGCCAGCAGTTTCAGGCCTAGCGAGTCCTACGAGCAGTACTTC.

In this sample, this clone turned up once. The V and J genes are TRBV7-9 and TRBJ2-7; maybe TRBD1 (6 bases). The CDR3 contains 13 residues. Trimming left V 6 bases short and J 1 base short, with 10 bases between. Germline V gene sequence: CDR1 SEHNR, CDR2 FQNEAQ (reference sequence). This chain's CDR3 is CASRSGASYEQYF. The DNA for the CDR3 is TGTGCCAGCAGATCAGGGGCGTCCTACGAGCAGTACTTC.

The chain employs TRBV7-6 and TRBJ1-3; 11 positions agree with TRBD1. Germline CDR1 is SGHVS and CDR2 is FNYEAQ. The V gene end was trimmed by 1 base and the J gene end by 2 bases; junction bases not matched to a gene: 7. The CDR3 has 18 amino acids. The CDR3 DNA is TGTGCCAGCAGCTTAGGCGGGACAGGGGGTTTTGCTGGAAACACCATATATTTT. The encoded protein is CASSLGGTGGFAGNTIYF.

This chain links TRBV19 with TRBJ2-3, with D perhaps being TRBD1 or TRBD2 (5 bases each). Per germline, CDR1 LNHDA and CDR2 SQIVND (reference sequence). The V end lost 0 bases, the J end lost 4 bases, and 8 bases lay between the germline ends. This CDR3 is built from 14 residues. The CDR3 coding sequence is TGTGCCAGTAGTATAGAACGGGACGCAGATACGCAGTATTTT. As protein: CASSIERDADTQYF.

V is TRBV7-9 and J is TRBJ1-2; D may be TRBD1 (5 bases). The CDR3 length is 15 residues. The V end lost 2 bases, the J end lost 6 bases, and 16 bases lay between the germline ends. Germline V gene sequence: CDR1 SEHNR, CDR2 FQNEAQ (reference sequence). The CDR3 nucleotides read TGTGCCAGCAGCTTATCCTACGGGGGTCATGATGGCTACACCTTC. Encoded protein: CASSLSYGGHDGYTF.